This T cell receptor (beta chain) was obtained from a study of blood T cell repertoires in COVID-19. The repertoire was sequenced with immunoSEQ multiplex PCR; TCRdb's copy has only in-frame clones and lacks some. The sample records 9,500 to 15,000 clones, 82% being singletons. Germline-derived CDR1 and CDR2 are SGDLS and YYNGEE. The CDR3 sequence is 15 residues long. V dropped 2 bases and J dropped 6; count of bases not matched to a gene: 5. The sequence was obtained from a woman aged 55-70 years with acute or convalescent COVID-19. The rearrangement links TRBV9 to TRBJ1-4; 9 nucleotides agree with TRBD1. The sample consisted of peripheral blood. CDR3 loop: CASSVGGQGDEKLFF. CDR3 DNA sequence: TGTGCCAGCAGCGTGGGGGGACAGGGAGATGAAAAACTGTTTTTT.